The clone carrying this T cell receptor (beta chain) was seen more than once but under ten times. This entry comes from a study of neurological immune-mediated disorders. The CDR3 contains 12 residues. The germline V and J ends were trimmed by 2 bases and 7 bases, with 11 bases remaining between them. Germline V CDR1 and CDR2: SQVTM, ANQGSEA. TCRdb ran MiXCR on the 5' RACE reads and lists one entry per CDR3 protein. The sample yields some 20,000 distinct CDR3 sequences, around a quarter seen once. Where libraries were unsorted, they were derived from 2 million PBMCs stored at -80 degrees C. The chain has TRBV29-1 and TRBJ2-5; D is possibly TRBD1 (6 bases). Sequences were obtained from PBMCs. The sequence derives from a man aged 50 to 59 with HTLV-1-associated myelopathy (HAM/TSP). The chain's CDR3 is CSVEQGTGTQYF. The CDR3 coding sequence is TGCAGCGTTGAACAGGGGACCGGGACCCAGTACTTC.